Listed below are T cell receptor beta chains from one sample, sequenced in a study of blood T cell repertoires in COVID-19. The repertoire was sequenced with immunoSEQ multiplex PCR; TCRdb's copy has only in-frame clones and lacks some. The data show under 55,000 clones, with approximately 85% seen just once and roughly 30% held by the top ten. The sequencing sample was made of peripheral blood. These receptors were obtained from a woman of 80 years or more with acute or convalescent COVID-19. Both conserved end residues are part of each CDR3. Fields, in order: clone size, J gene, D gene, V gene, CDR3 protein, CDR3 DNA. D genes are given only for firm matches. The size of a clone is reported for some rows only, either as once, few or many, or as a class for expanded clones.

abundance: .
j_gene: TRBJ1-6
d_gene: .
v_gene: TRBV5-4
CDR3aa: CASARAGTPLHF
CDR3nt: TGTGCCAGCGCGAGGGCGGGGACCCCCCTCCACTTT

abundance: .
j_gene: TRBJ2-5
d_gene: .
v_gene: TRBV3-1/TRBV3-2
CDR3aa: CASSQVGRKRQETQYF
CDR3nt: TGTGCCAGCAGCCAAGTAGGGCGGAAGCGGCAAGAGACCCAGTACTTC

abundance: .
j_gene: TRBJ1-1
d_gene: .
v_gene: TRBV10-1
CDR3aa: CASRRQANTEAFF
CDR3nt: TGCGCCAGCAGGAGACAGGCTAACACTGAAGCTTTCTTT

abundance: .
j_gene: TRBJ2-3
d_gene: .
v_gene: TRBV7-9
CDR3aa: CASSLGAFGLRRTDTQYF
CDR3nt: TGTGCCAGCAGCTTAGGGGCTTTCGGCCTCAGGCGCACAGATACGCAGTATTTT

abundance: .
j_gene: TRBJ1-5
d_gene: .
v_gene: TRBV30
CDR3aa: CAWIGGPQHF
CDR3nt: TGTGCCTGGATAGGGGGGCCCCAGCATTTT

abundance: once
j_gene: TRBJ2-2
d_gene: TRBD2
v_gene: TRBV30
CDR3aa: CAGGRATNTGELFF
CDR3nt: TGTGCCGGGGGGAGGGCTACAAACACCGGGGAGCTGTTTTTT

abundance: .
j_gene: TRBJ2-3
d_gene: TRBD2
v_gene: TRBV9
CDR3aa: CASSAGLADTDTQYF
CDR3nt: TGTGCCAGCAGCGCGGGACTAGCGGACACAGATACGCAGTATTTT

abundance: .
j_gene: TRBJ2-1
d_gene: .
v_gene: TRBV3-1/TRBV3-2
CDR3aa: CASGNRRVREVHEQFF
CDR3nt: TGTGCCAGCGGGAACCGAAGGGTCAGGGAGGTACATGAGCAGTTCTTC

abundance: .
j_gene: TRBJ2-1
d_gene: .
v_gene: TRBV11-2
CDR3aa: CASSLVGVGRTEQFF
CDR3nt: TGTGCCAGCAGCTTAGTCGGGGTAGGACGGACTGAGCAGTTCTTC

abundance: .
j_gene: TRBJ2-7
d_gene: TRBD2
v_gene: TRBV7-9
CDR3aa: CASSPQAGFDEQYF
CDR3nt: TGTGCCAGCAGCCCCCAAGCGGGGTTCGACGAGCAGTACTTC

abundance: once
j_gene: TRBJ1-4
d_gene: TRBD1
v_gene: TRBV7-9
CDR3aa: CASSFGYRGDEKLFF
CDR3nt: TGTGCCAGCAGCTTTGGATACAGGGGAGACGAAAAACTGTTTTTT

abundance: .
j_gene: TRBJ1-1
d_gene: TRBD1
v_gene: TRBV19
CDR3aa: CASNGQGNTEAFF
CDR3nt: TGTGCCAGTAATGGACAGGGAAACACTGAAGCTTTCTTT

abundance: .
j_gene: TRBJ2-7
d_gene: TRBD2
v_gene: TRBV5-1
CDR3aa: CASSQPGTIHEQYF
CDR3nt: TGCGCCAGCAGCCAACCCGGGACTATTCACGAGCAGTACTTC

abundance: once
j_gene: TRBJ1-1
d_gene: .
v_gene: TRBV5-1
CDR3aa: CASSLAAGQNTEAFF
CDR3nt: TGCGCCAGCAGCTTGGCGGCAGGGCAGAACACTGAAGCTTTCTTT

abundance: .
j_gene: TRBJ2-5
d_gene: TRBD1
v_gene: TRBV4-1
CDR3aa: CASSQVDSFRGQGSETQYF
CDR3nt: TGCGCCAGCAGCCAAGTGGATTCCTTCCGAGGACAGGGATCGGAGACCCAGTACTTC

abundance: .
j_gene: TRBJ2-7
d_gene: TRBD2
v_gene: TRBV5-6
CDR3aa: CASSFSGSSYEQYF
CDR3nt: TGTGCCAGCAGCTTTAGCGGGAGCTCCTACGAGCAGTACTTC